This is a list of T cell receptor beta chains from one sample in a study of STAT3 mutations in large granular lymphocyte leukemia. The protocol was immunoSEQ multiplex PCR, while the TCRdb copy is restricted to in-frame clones and leaves out a portion. The repertoire holds thousands of clones, with 34% as singletons. The sample consisted of peripheral blood mononuclear cells. These receptors originate from a woman aged 40 to 50 with T-cell large granular lymphocyte leukemia. Some clones in this sample may be carry-over from other donors' samples. CDR3s include the opening cysteine and the closing phenylalanine or tryptophan. The D gene is left open where the match is weak. Only part of the rows carry a size: once, few, many, or a class if the clone is expanded.

clone size,J gene,V gene,D gene,CDR3 DNA,CDR3 protein
-,TRBJ2-1,TRBV6-5,-,TGTGCCAGCAGCAAACCGGGCTACAATGAGCAGTTCTTC,CASSKPGYNEQFF
-,TRBJ1-1,TRBV30,-,TGTGCCTGGGGCCGGGGTAAGGCTTTCTTT,CAWGRGKAFF
few,TRBJ2-7,TRBV10-2,TRBD2,TGCGCCAGCAGTGGGGGGATAGCGGGAGGGCTAGGCGAGCAGTACTTC,CASSGGIAGGLGEQYF
few,TRBJ2-3,TRBV5-1,TRBD2,TGCGCCAGCAGCAGCACTAGCGAGGGAGATACGCAGTATTTT,CASSSTSEGDTQYF
few,TRBJ1-4,TRBV6-5,TRBD1,TGTGCCAGCAGTTCCAGGGGGAAAGATTATGAAAAACTGTTTTTT,CASSSRGKDYEKLFF
-,TRBJ2-3,TRBV30,-,TGTGCCTGGAGTGGGGCGGATACAGATACGCAGTATTTT,CAWSGADTDTQYF
once,TRBJ1-1,TRBV5-1,-,TGCGCCAGCAGCTTTGAGAGGTCGGGCACTGAAGCTTTCTTT,CASSFERSGTEAFF
-,TRBJ1-1,TRBV25-1,-,TGTGCCAGCAGTGAATCTCTCTCGGGACATAAGAACACTGAAGCTTTCTTT,CASSESLSGHKNTEAFF
few,TRBJ2-7,TRBV18,TRBD1,TGTGCCAGCTCACCACCACCTCAGGGGGCATACGAGCAGTACTTC,CASSPPPQGAYEQYF
once,TRBJ1-5,TRBV19,-,TGTGCCAGTAGTATAGCGGGGAGCTGGGGCAATCAGCCCCAGCATTTT,CASSIAGSWGNQPQHF
-,TRBJ2-6,TRBV5-5,TRBD1,TGTGCCAGCAGCCCCGGGACAGTTAGCTCTGGGGCCAACGTCCTGACTTTC,CASSPGTVSSGANVLTF
few,TRBJ2-7,TRBV6-6,-,TGTGCCAGCAGTTACTCGAGTCAGGGGCCCAACCGGGGGATCTTC,CASSYSSQGPNRGIF
-,TRBJ1-2,TRBV7-8,-,TGTGCCAGCAGCTCGCGCTATGGCTACACCTTC,CASSSRYGYTF
-,TRBJ2-5,TRBV5-4,-,TGTGCCACCCTAGAAATAGGAGGAGGGACCCAGTACTTC,CATLEIGGGTQYF
-,TRBJ2-7,TRBV6-6,TRBD2,TGTGCCAGCACACGGGGGGCCTACGAGCAGTACTTC,CASTRGAYEQYF
-,TRBJ1-6,TRBV14,TRBD1,TGTGCCAGCAGCCAAGTAGGGACAGGGAATTCACCCCTCCACTTT,CASSQVGTGNSPLHF
few,TRBJ1-1,TRBV10-3,TRBD1,TGTGCCATCACGCAGGGGGAGAACACTGAAGCTTTCTTT,CAITQGENTEAFF
few,TRBJ2-7,TRBV4-2,-,TGTGCCAGCAGCCAAGAGCCGCAGGGCTTCTACGAGCAGTACTTC,CASSQEPQGFYEQYF
-,TRBJ2-1,TRBV5-1,-,TGCGCCAGCAGCTTGATCGGGGTAGGTGGCAATGAGCAGTTCTTC,CASSLIGVGGNEQFF
-,TRBJ2-5,TRBV5-1,TRBD2,TGCGCCAGCAGCCCTGGACTAGCGGGAGACCAAGAGACCCAGTACTTC,CASSPGLAGDQETQYF
-,TRBJ2-3,TRBV7-3,TRBD2,TGTGCCAGCAGCTTAAATGGAGCGGGGGGGCCCCAAGATACGCAGTATTTT,CASSLNGAGGPQDTQYF
once,TRBJ1-1,TRBV7-2,-,TGTGCCAGCAGCTTAAGTCTTACGGGGGGCACTGAAGCTTTCTTT,CASSLSLTGGTEAFF
few,TRBJ1-1,TRBV5-1,-,TGCGCCAGCAGCAAGCAGTTGGATGACACTGAAGCTTTCTTT,CASSKQLDDTEAFF
few,TRBJ2-7,TRBV7-2,-,TGTGCCAGCAGCCCGCAGGGGGGCGCCTACGAGCAGTACTTC,CASSPQGGAYEQYF
-,TRBJ2-3,TRBV5-1,-,TGCGCCAGCACTCAAGACGCAGATACGCAGTATTTT,CASTQDADTQYF
few,TRBJ2-3,TRBV5-1,TRBD2,TGCGCCAGCAGCTTGGCCGTGGCGGGAGGGCCACAAGATACGCAGTATTTT,CASSLAVAGGPQDTQYF
-,TRBJ2-5,TRBV5-1,TRBD1,TGCGCCAGCAGCCCACAGGGGAAACAAGAGACCCAGTACTTC,CASSPQGKQETQYF
-,TRBJ1-2,TRBV30,-,TGTGCCTGGAGCGTGGCCGGGACTAACTATGGCTACACCTTC,CAWSVAGTNYGYTF
-,TRBJ2-7,TRBV6-5,-,TGTGCCAGCAGTTACTCCGCCAGAACGATCTACGAGCAGTACTTC,CASSYSARTIYEQYF
-,TRBJ2-7,TRBV19,TRBD2,TGTGCCACCCGACTAGCAGGCGAGCAGTACTTC,CATRLAGEQYF
few,TRBJ1-2,TRBV18,-,TGTGCCAGCTCACCAAGGGCTATGGGTGACGATGGCTACACCTTC,CASSPRAMGDDGYTF
few,TRBJ2-1,TRBV29-1,-,TGCAGCGTGGGACCGGGCGGAGAGCAGTTCTTC,CSVGPGGEQFF
-,TRBJ2-1,TRBV9,-,TGTGCCAGCAGCCAGGGGCGCCCTTACAATGAGCAGTTCTTC,CASSQGRPYNEQFF
-,TRBJ2-7,TRBV28,-,TGTGCCACTGGGGGGGGGCAATACGAGCAGTACTTC,CATGGGQYEQYF
-,TRBJ2-1,TRBV11-2,TRBD2,TGTGCCAGCAGCGCTGGCGGGGGGTCCTACAATGAGCAGTTCTTC,CASSAGGGSYNEQFF
few,TRBJ2-7,TRBV5-4,-,TGTGCCAGCAGCTTTTACAGCTACGAGCAGTACTTC,CASSFYSYEQYF
few,TRBJ2-3,TRBV13,-,TGTGCCAGCACCCTCGGACAGCGCCTAGGGATAGATACGCAGTATTTT,CASTLGQRLGIDTQYF
-,TRBJ2-7,TRBV7-9,TRBD1,TGTGCCAGCAGCCAAGGGACAGCCTACGAGCAGTACTTC,CASSQGTAYEQYF
-,TRBJ1-1,TRBV5-1,-,TGCGCCAGCAGCGCCCTTCCTCAGGGCCAAGACACTGAAGCTTTCTTT,CASSALPQGQDTEAFF
-,TRBJ1-1,TRBV9,-,TGTGCCAGCAGCGTTTGGGGGAACACTGAAGCTTTCTTT,CASSVWGNTEAFF
-,TRBJ2-5,TRBV9,TRBD2,TGTGCCAGCAGCGTCACAGCGGGAGGGGAGACCCAGTACTTC,CASSVTAGGETQYF
-,TRBJ1-2,TRBV7-2,TRBD1,TGTGCCAGCAGCTTATTAGGGACAGGGAACTATGGCTACACCTTC,CASSLLGTGNYGYTF
few,TRBJ1-3,TRBV18,-,TGTGCCAGCTCAGCAGACTTCTTAGGGACGGCCTCTGGAAACACCATATATTTT,CASSADFLGTASGNTIYF
-,TRBJ1-5,TRBV30,-,TGTGCCTGGAGTACAAACACCGCGGGGGAGTATAGCAATCAGCCCCAGCATTTT,CAWSTNTAGEYSNQPQHF
-,TRBJ2-6,TRBV30,-,TGTGCCTGGGAGCACTCTGGGGCCAACGTCCTGACTTTC,CAWEHSGANVLTF
few,TRBJ1-2,TRBV30,TRBD1,TGTGCCACAGACAGGGGAGATGGGCTCGGCTATGGCTACACCTTC,CATDRGDGLGYGYTF
-,TRBJ2-7,TRBV5-6,-,TGTGCCAGCAGCGGGGGGTCCTACGAGCAGTACTTC,CASSGGSYEQYF
few,TRBJ2-3,TRBV7-8,TRBD2,TGTGCCAGCAGCTTAGAGCGGGGGCCCACAGATACGCAGTATTTT,CASSLERGPTDTQYF
-,TRBJ1-2,TRBV7-2,-,TGTGCCAGCAGCCCCGGGCCAGGCCATGGCTACACCTTC,CASSPGPGHGYTF
-,TRBJ1-2,TRBV4-1,-,TGCGCCAGCAGCCAGGGGTCGACTAACTATGGCTACACCTTC,CASSQGSTNYGYTF
-,TRBJ1-5,TRBV30,TRBD1,TGTGCCTGTCAGAACAGGGGATCCTACCAGCCCCAGCATTTT,CACQNRGSYQPQHF
-,TRBJ2-5,TRBV5-1,TRBD1,TGCGCCAGCAGCCCCCAGGGGGTCCAAGAGACCCAGTACTTC,CASSPQGVQETQYF
few,TRBJ1-1,TRBV5-1,-,TGCGCCAGCAGCTTGGGGGCAGGCGACACTGAAGCTTTCTTT,CASSLGAGDTEAFF
-,TRBJ2-1,TRBV7-9,-,TGTGCCAGCAGCCCCGGGACGGTGAACTACAATGAGCAGTTCTTC,CASSPGTVNYNEQFF
once,TRBJ1-5,TRBV6-6,-,TGTGCCAGCAGTGGTACAGGGTATAGCAATCAGCCCCAGCATTTT,CASSGTGYSNQPQHF
-,TRBJ2-2,TRBV10-3,TRBD1,TGTGCCATCAGTGTGGGGACAGGGTACACCGGGGAGCTGTTTTTT,CAISVGTGYTGELFF
-,TRBJ2-7,TRBV27,TRBD1,TGTGCCAGCAGTTTAGGGGGACAGGGCGAGCAGTACTTC,CASSLGGQGEQYF